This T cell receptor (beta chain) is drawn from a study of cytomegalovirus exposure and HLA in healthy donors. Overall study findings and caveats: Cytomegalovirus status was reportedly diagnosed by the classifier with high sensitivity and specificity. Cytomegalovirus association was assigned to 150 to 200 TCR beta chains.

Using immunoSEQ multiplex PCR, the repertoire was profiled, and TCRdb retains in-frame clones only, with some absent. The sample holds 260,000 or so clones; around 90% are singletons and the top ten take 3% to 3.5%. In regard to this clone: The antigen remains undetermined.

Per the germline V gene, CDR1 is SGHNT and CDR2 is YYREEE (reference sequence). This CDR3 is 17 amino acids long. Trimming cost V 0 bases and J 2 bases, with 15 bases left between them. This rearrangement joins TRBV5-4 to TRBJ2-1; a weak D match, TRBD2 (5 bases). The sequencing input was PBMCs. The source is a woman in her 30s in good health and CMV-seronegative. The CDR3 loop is CASSLGGGGAPYNEQFF. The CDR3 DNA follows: TGTGCCAGCAGCTTGGGCGGTGGAGGCGCCCCCTACAATGAGCAGTTCTTC.